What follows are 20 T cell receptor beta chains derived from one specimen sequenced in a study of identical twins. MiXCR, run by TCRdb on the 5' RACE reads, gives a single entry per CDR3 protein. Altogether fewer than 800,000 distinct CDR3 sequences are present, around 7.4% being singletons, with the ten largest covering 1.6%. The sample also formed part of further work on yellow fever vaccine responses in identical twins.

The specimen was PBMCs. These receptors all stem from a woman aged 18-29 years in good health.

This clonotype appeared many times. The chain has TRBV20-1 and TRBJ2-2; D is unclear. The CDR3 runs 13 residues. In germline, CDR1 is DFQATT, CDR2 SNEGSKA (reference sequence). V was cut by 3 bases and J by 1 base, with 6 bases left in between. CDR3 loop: CSARSGNTGELFF. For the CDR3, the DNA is TGCAGTGCTAGGTCTGGGAACACCGGGGAGCTGTTTTTT.

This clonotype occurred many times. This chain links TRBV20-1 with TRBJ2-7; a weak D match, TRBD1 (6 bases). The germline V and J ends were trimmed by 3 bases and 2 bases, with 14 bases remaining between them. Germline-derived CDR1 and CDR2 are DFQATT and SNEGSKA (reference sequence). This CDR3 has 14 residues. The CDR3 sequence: CSARDPGHPYEQYV. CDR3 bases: TGCAGTGCTAGGGACCCGGGACATCCCTACGAGCAGTACGTC.

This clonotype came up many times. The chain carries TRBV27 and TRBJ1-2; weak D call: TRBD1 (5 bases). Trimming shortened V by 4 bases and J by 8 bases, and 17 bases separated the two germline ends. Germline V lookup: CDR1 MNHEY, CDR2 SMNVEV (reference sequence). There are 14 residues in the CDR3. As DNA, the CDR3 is TGTGCCAGCAGTTCCAGCAGGGCCTTAAGCGGCTACACCTTC. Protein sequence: CASSSSRALSGYTF.

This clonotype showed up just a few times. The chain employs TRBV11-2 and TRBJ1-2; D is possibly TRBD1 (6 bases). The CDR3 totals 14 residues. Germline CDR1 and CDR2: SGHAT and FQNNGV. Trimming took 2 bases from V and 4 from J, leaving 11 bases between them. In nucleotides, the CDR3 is TGTGCCAGCAGCTTAAGGGGGAGTCTCTATGGCTACACCTTC. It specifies CASSLRGSLYGYTF. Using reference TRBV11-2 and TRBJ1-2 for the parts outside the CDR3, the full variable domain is EAGVAQSPRYKIIEKRQSVAFWCNPISGHATLYWYQQILGQGPKLLIQFQNNGVVDDSQLPKDRFSAERLKGVDSTLKIQPAKLEDSAVYLCASSLRGSLYGYTFGSGTRLTVV.

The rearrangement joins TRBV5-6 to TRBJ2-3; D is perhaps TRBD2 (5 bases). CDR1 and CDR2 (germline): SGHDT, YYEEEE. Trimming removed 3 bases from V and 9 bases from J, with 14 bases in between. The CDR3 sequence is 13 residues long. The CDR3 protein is CASSSLVPDTQYF. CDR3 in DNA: TGTGCCAGCAGCTCACTAGTGCCTGACACGCAGTATTTT.

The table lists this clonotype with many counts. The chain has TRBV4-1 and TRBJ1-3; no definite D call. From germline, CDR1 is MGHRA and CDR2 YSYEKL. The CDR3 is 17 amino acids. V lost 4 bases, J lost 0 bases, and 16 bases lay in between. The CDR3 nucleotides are TGCGCCAGCAGCCCTTCCGCCCGGCCGGGCTCTGGAAACACCATATATTTT. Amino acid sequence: CASSPSARPGSGNTIYF.

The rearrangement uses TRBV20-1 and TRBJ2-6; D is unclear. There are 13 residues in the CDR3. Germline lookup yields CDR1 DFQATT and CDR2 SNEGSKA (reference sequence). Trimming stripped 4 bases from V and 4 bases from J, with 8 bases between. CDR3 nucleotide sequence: TGCAGTGCTATGCTCTGGGGGGCCAACGTCCTGACTTTC. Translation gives CSAMLWGANVLTF.

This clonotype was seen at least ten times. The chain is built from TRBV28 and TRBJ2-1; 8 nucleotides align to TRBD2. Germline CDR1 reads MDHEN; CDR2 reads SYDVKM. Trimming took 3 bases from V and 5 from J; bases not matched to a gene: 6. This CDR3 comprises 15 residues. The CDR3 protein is CASSFASGWNNEQFF. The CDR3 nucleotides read TGTGCCAGCAGTTTTGCTAGCGGGTGGAACAATGAGCAGTTCTTC.

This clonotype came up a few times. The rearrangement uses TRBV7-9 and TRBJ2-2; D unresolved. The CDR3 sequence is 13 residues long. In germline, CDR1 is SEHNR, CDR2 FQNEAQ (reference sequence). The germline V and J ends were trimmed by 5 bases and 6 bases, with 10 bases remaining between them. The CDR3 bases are TGTGCCAGCAGCCCCGGGTGGGCCGGGGAGCTGTTTTTT. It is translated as CASSPGWAGELFF. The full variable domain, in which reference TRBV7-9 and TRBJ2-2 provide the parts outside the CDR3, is DTGVSQNPRHKITKRGQNVTFRCDPISEHNRLYWYRQTLGQGPEFLTYFQNEAQLEKSRLLSDRFSAERPKGSFSTLEIQRTEQGDSAMYLCASSPGWAGELFFGEGSRLTVL.

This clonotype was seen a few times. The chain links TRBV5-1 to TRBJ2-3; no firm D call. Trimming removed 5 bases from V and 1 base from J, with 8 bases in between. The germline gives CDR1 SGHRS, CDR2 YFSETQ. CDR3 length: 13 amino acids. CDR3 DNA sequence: TGCGCCAGCAGACAAAGCGGCACAGATACGCAGTATTTT. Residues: CASRQSGTDTQYF.

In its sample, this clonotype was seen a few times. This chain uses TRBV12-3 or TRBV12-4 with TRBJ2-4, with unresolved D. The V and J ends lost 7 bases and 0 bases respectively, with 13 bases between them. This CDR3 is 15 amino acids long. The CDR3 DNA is TGTGCCAGCACCGGAACATTCCTAGCCAAAAACATTCAGTACTTC. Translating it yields CASTGTFLAKNIQYF.

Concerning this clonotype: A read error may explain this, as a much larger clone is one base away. CDR3 in DNA: TGTGCCAGCAGAACGAGACAGGGTGTTGACTACGAGCAGTACTTC. It is translated as CASRTRQGVDYEQYF. The V and J genes are TRBV12-3 or TRBV12-4 and TRBJ2-7, with TRBD1 identical over 7 bases. After removal of 6 bases from V and 3 bases from J, the junction contained 11 bases not matched to a gene. This CDR3 has 15 amino acids.

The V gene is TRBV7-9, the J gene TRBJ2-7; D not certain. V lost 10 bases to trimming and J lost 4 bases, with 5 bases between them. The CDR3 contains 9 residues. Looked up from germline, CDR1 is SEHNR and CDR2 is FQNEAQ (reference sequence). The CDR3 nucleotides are TGTGCCACCGGTTACGAGCAGTACTTC. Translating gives CATGYEQYF. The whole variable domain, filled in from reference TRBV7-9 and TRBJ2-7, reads DTGVSQNPRHKITKRGQNVTFRCDPISEHNRLYWYRQTLGQGPEFLTYFQNEAQLEKSRLLSDRFSAERPKGSFSTLEIQRTEQGDSAMYLCATGYEQYFGPGTRLTVT.

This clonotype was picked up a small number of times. CDR3 region: CASTMDRVRDEQFF. CDR3 coding DNA: TGTGCCAGCACCATGGACAGGGTGCGAGATGAGCAGTTCTTC. The V and J genes are TRBV7-8 and TRBJ2-1, with 8 bases matching TRBD1. After removal of 7 bases from V and 8 bases from J, the junction contained 10 bases not matched to a gene. Germline V gene data show CDR1 as SGHVS and CDR2 as FQNEAQ. CDR3 length: 14 residues.

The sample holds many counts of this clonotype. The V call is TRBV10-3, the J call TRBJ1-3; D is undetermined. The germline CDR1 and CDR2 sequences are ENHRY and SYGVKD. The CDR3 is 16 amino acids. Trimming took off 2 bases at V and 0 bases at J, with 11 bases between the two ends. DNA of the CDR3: TGTGCCATCAGTGAGGGGATGAGGAGCTCTGGAAACACCATATATTTT. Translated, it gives CAISEGMRSSGNTIYF.

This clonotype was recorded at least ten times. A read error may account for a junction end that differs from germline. The CDR3 coding sequence is TGCAGTGCGAGAGGGGGCTACGGTTCACCCCTCCACTTT. Amino acids: CSARGGYGSPLHF. The chain couples TRBV20-1 to TRBJ1-6; 7 nucleotides agree with TRBD1. This CDR3 is built from 13 residues. The germline CDR1 and CDR2 sequences are DFQATT and SNEGSKA (reference sequence).

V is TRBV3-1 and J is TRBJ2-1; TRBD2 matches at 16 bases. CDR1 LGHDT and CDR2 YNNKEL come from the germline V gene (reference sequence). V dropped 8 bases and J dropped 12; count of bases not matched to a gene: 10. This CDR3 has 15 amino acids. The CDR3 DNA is TGTGCCAGCGGAACCGGGACTAGCGGGAGGGGGGGGCAGTTCTTC. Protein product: CASGTGTSGRGGQFF.

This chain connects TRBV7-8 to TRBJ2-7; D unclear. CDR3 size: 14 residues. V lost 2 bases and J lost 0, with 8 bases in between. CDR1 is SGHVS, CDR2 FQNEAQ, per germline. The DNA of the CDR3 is TGTGCCAGCAGCTTAACCATGTCCTCCTACGAGCAGTACTTC. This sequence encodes CASSLTMSSYEQYF. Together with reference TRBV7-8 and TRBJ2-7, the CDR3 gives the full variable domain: GAGVSQSPRYKVAKRGQDVALRCDPISGHVSLFWYQQALGQGPEFLTYFQNEAQLDKSGLPSDRFFAERPEGSVSTLKIQRTQQEDSAVYLCASSLTMSSYEQYFGPGTRLTVT.

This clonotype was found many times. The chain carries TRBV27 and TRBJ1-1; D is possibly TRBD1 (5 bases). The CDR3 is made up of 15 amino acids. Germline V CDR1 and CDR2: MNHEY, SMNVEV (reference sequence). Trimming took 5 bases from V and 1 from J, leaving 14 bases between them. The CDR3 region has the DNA TGTGCCAGCAGTCCTATCTGGGGCAGGAACACTGAAGCTTTCTTT. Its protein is CASSPIWGRNTEAFF.

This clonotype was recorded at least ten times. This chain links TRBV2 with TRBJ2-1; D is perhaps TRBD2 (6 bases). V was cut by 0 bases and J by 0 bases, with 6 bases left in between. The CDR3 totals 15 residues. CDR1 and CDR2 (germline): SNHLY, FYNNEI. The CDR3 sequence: CASSEAGGSYNEQFF. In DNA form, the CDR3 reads TGTGCCAGCAGTGAAGCGGGGGGCTCCTACAATGAGCAGTTCTTC.